The 20 T cell receptor beta chains given below trace back to one sample, sequenced in a study of CD8 T cells in Susac syndrome. Random hexamers served to reverse transcribe roughly 0.45 to 1 ug RNA. TCRdb re-called the immunoSEQ multiplex PCR reads through MiXCR, storing one row per CDR3 protein. The sample includes roughly 200,000 distinct CDR3 sequences, around 94% of them seen just once. The sample was CD4+ T cells from PBMCs. Receptors originate from a human donor with Susac syndrome.

This CDR3 is CASSHRVGQETQYF. CDR3 DNA: TGCGCCAGCAGCCACAGGGTGGGTCAAGAGACCCAGTACTTC. The chain has TRBV4-1 and TRBJ2-5, with D maybe TRBD1 (5 bases). V was pared by 3 bases and J by 2 bases, with 10 bases between. This CDR3 comprises 14 residues. Germline assignment: CDR1 MGHRA and CDR2 YSYEKL.

CDR3 region: CSASGTGRTEAFF. Here the CDR3 DNA reads TGCAGTGCTTCCGGGACAGGGAGGACTGAAGCTTTCTTT. The chain uses TRBV20-1 and TRBJ1-1; TRBD1 matches 9 bases. The V gene's germline CDR1 is DFQATT and CDR2 SNEGSKA (reference sequence). This CDR3 has 13 residues. Trimming took 5 bases from V and 5 from J; bases not matched to a gene: 6.

This chain uses TRBV19 with TRBJ2-2; 8 nucleotides agree with TRBD1. The CDR3 consists of 14 residues. Germline values: CDR1 LNHDA, CDR2 SQIVND (reference sequence). The V gene end was trimmed by 6 bases and the J gene end by 5 bases; junction bases not matched to a gene: 5. CDR3 in amino acids: CASRLQGDTGELFF. DNA for the CDR3: TGTGCCAGTAGGCTACAGGGGGATACCGGGGAGCTGTTTTTT.

This clonotype was observed a handful of times. J is TRBJ2-7 and V is TRBV25-1; 7 bases match TRBD2. The CDR3 sequence is 13 residues long. The V gene end was trimmed by 8 bases and the J gene end by 0 bases; junction bases not matched to a gene: 4. The germline gives CDR1 MGHDK, CDR2 SYGVNS. CDR3 loop: CASSGGSSYEQYF. The CDR3 DNA is TGTGCCAGCTCCGGGGGGAGCTCCTACGAGCAGTACTTC.

The chain has TRBV7-2 and TRBJ2-5; D is unresolved. Trimming removed 5 bases at V and 4 bases at J, with 17 bases between. This CDR3 has 15 amino acids. Germline V lookup: CDR1 SGHTA, CDR2 FQGNSA. The CDR3, as DNA: TGTGCCAGCAGCAACTTCAACCAGGTCGCAGAGACCCAGTACTTC. Translation: CASSNFNQVAETQYF.

The rearrangement uses TRBV5-1 and TRBJ2-5; D tentatively reads TRBD1 or TRBD2 (6 bases each). CDR3 length: 14 residues. Looked up from germline, CDR1 is SGHRS and CDR2 is YFSETQ. The V and J ends lost 4 bases and 2 bases respectively, with 12 bases between them. The CDR3 bases are TGCGCCAGCAGCGGAGGGACAAAACAAGAGACCCAGTACTTC. Its translation is CASSGGTKQETQYF.

V and J are TRBV29-1 and TRBJ2-4; the match to TRBD1 covers 11 bases. Germline CDR1 SQVTM, CDR2 ANQGSEA. The J segment lost 8 bases and the V segment lost 7 bases, leaving 10 bases of the junction unmatched. The CDR3 extends over 14 amino acids. The DNA for the CDR3 is TGCAGCGCCGGCGGTGGGACAGGGGGGGACATTCAGTACTTC. It specifies CSAGGGTGGDIQYF. Complete variable domain (other parts from reference TRBV29-1 and TRBJ2-4): SAVISQKPSRDICQRGTSLTIQCQVDSQVTMMFWYRQQPGQSLTLIATANQGSEATYESGFVIDKFPISRPNLTFSTLTVSNMSPEDSSIYLCSAGGGTGGDIQYFGAGTRLSVL.

The genes are TRBV6-2 or TRBV6-3 and TRBJ2-4; D unresolved. The germline V gene has CDR1 MNHEY and CDR2 SVGEGT. CDR3 length equals 16 residues. Trimming cost V 6 bases and J 0 bases, with 15 bases left between them. CDR3 DNA: TGTGCCAGCAGCTATGGACCCAGACTAGCCAAAAACATTCAGTACTTC. Amino acid sequence: CASSYGPRLAKNIQYF.

The chain joins TRBV11-3 to TRBJ2-3, with 10 bases aligning to TRBD2. Germline values: CDR1 SGHNT, CDR2 YENEEA. J was trimmed by 2 bases and V by 4 bases; bases with no gene match: 6. The CDR3 contains 16 residues. The CDR3 protein is CASSSISGGDTDTQYF. The CDR3 coding sequence is TGTGCCAGCAGCTCAATAAGCGGGGGGGACACAGATACGCAGTATTTT. Variable domain in full (rest from reference TRBV11-3 and TRBJ2-3): EAGVVQSPRYKIIEKKQPVAFWCNPISGHNTLYWYLQNLGQGPELLIRYENEEAVDDSQLPKDRFSAERLKGVDSTLKIQPAELGDSAVYLCASSSISGGDTDTQYFGPGTRLTVL.

This clonotype was seen a single time. The chain joins TRBV25-1 to TRBJ1-1; D is uncertain. Trimming took 7 bases from V and 4 from J, leaving 10 bases between them. Germline CDR1 and CDR2: MGHDK and SYGVNS. CDR3 size: 12 residues. In DNA form, the CDR3 reads TGTGCCAGCACGTCAAGGGCCACTGAAGCTTTCTTT. As protein: CASTSRATEAFF. Complete variable domain (other parts from reference TRBV25-1 and TRBJ1-1): EADIYQTPRYLVIGTGKKITLECSQTMGHDKMYWYQQDPGMELHLIHYSYGVNSTEKGDLSSESTVSRIRTEHFPLTLESARPSHTSQYLCASTSRATEAFFGQGTRLTVV.

This chain uses TRBV12-3 or TRBV12-4 with TRBJ2-1, with D tentatively TRBD1 or TRBD2 (6 bases each). The V gene lost 7 bases and the J gene lost 4 bases, with 17 bases spanning the gap. This CDR3 has 15 residues. The CDR3: CASILRGASYNEQFF. CDR3 nucleotides: TGTGCCAGCATCTTGAGGGGGGCCTCTTACAATGAGCAGTTCTTC.

The chain is built from TRBV2 and TRBJ1-2, with D unclear. The CDR3 has 12 residues. Germline V CDR1 and CDR2: SNHLY, FYNNEI. V was clipped by 6 bases and J by 3 bases, with 8 bases between them. CDR3 region: CASRPLDYGYTF. In DNA, the CDR3 is TGTGCCAGCAGGCCCCTGGACTATGGCTACACCTTC.

The chain recombines TRBV5-1 with TRBJ1-1, with TRBD1 as a possible D gene (5 bases). The CDR3 has 13 amino acids. The V and J ends lost 7 bases and 0 bases respectively, with 10 bases between them. Germline V gene data show CDR1 as SGHRS and CDR2 as YFSETQ. CDR3 amino acids: CASATALNTEAFF. In DNA form, the CDR3 reads TGCGCCAGCGCGACAGCCTTGAACACTGAAGCTTTCTTT.

This clonotype was seen more than once but under ten times. The chain recombines TRBV7-9 with TRBJ2-1; unclear D gene. There are 12 residues in the CDR3. Germline V CDR1 and CDR2: SEHNR, FQNEAQ (reference sequence). V dropped 6 bases and J dropped 4 bases, with 7 bases sitting between them. CDR3 nucleotide sequence: TGTGCCAGCAGTTTCATTTACAATGAGCAGTTCTTC. As protein: CASSFIYNEQFF.

This chain uses TRBV20-1 with TRBJ2-1, with a possible D match to TRBD2 (5 bases). Germline loops: CDR1 DFQATT, CDR2 SNEGSKA (reference sequence). V lost 5 bases, J lost 2 bases, and 13 bases lay in between. This CDR3 spans 14 amino acids. The CDR3 loop reads CSARAQRTYNEQFF. The CDR3 coding sequence is TGCAGTGCTCGCGCCCAGCGGACCTACAATGAGCAGTTCTTC.

This clonotype was recorded only once. This rearrangement joins TRBV5-6 to TRBJ2-3; TRBD1 might be the D (5 bases). There are 13 residues in the CDR3. CDR1 is SGHDT and CDR2 is YYEEEE in the germline V gene. Trimming took 2 bases from V and 5 from J, leaving 9 bases between them. The CDR3 nucleotides read TGTGCCAGCAGCTTTCAGGGATTAGATACGCAGTATTTT. Translating it yields CASSFQGLDTQYF.

This rearrangement joins TRBV24-1 to TRBJ2-3; possible D gene TRBD1, 7 bases. The V and J ends lost 3 bases and 2 bases respectively, with 11 bases between them. Germline V gene lookup returns CDR1 KGHDR and CDR2 SFDVKD. The CDR3 has 15 residues. CDR3 in DNA: TGTGCCACCAGTGATGACAGGGAGGACACAGATACGCAGTATTTT. This sequence encodes CATSDDREDTDTQYF.

The rearrangement joins TRBV9 to TRBJ2-3, with D perhaps matching TRBD1 (6 bases). This CDR3 spans 16 amino acids. V was cut by 1 base and J by 0 bases, with 12 bases left in between. Germline CDR1 is SGDLS and CDR2 is YYNGEE. The CDR3 region is CASSVLLDSSTDTQYF. The CDR3 nucleotides are TGTGCCAGCAGCGTATTGCTGGACAGTAGCACAGATACGCAGTATTTT.

V gene TRBV15 combines with J gene TRBJ2-6; 8 positions agree with TRBD1. Germline V lookup: CDR1 LNHNV, CDR2 YYDKDF (reference sequence). This CDR3 region has 16 residues. The V gene end was trimmed by 2 bases and the J gene end by 2 bases; junction bases not matched to a gene: 2. This chain's CDR3 is CATSRSQGAGANVLTF. The DNA for the CDR3 is TGTGCCACCAGCAGATCACAGGGGGCTGGGGCCAACGTCCTGACTTTC.

This clonotype was counted once. The rearrangement links TRBV3-1 to TRBJ2-2, with 7 bases fitting TRBD1. CDR1 and CDR2 (germline): LGHDT, YNNKEL (reference sequence). The J segment lost 5 bases and the V segment lost 5 bases, leaving 14 bases of the junction unmatched. The CDR3 has 17 residues. The CDR3: CASSVRVTGSGTGELFF. The CDR3, as DNA: TGTGCCAGCAGCGTCAGAGTGACAGGGAGTGGAACCGGGGAGCTGTTTTTT.